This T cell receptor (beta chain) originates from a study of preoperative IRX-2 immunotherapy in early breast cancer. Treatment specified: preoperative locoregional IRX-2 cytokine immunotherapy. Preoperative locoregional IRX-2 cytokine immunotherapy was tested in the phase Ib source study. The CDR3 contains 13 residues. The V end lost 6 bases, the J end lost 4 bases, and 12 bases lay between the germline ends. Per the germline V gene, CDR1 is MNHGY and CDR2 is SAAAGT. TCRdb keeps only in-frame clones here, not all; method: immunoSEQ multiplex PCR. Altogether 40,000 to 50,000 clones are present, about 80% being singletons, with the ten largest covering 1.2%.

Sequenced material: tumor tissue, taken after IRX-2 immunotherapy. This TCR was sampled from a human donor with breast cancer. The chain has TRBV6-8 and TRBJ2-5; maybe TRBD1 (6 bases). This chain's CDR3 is CASRSGQPETQYF. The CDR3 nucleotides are TGTGCCAGCAGATCCGGACAGCCAGAGACCCAGTACTTC.